Only a few counts were recorded for the clone carrying this T cell receptor (beta chain). Germline V lookup: CDR1 SGHVS, CDR2 FNYEAQ. Trimming removed 1 base from V and 5 bases from J, with 15 bases in between. CDR3 length equals 16 residues. The data were taken from a study of blood T cells in healthy people across ages. Through a sample-barcoded 5' primer and a J-beta primer mix, a second PCR was run for roughly 7 to 12 cycles. Each sample yielded at least 3 million CDR3-containing paired-end reads. TCRdb redid the calling of the 5' RACE reads with MiXCR, one entry per CDR3 protein. Of about 1,800,000 distinct CDR3 sequences in the sample, approximately 30% are singletons; the top ten hold 7.7%.

The clonotype was recovered from a woman aged 30 to 39 in good health. What was sequenced was blood. The chain carries TRBV7-6 and TRBJ2-1; D ambiguous. CDR3 amino acids: CASSLVVVAGHNEQFF. The CDR3 nucleotides read TGTGCCAGCAGCTTAGTTGTGGTAGCTGGTCACAATGAGCAGTTCTTC.